This T cell receptor (beta chain) was observed in a study of vaccination effects on CD4 cells after COVID-19 (dated 2022 in TCRdb). Describing the broader study: Post-vaccine samples across the study were collected a median of 72 days after the second dose, with a range of 14 to 241. Cultures from other donors in the study were sequenced with the Oncomine TCR Beta short-read assay on an Illumina iSeq 100. The study compared SARS-CoV-2 spike-specific CD4+ TCR repertoires before and after mRNA vaccination in COVID-19 convalescent patients and infection-naive vaccine recipients. Altogether, around 11 COVID-19 convalescent patients and a few SARS-CoV-2-naive healthy vaccine recipients made up the full study.

Deletion took 6 bases off V and 9 bases off J, with a span of 15 bases between the germline ends. Taken from the germline V gene, the CDR1 and CDR2 loops are SNHLY and FYNNEI. The CDR3 measures 13 amino acids from cysteine to phenylalanine. The retained sequence is limited to the CDR3, 39 bases, with the frame set at the first base. To identify antigen-specific CD4+ T cell clonotypes by their expansion, the ViraFEST assay first stimulated PBMC with viral peptide pools and then applied TCR sequencing. After less than eleven days of culture, CD4+ T cells were isolated with the EasySep CD4+ T cell isolation kit. Two doses of either the BNT162b2 or the mRNA-1273 mRNA SARS-CoV-2 vaccine were administered to participants. None of the healthy vaccine recipients had a prior SARS-CoV-2 infection, which was confirmed by nucleocapsid antibody tests that came back negative both before and after vaccination. Each well held roughly 2 million PBMC cultured in IMDM containing around 5% human AB serum, 9.5 to 10 IU/ml IL-2 and gentamicin, along with approximately 10 ug/ml peptides. Half of the culture medium was replaced with fresh IL-2-containing medium on days 3 and 7. Unless noted otherwise, every peptide stimulation condition was cultured in triplicate wells. PBMC were separated from whole blood using Ficoll-Paque Plus gradient centrifugation and were then either cryopreserved at -140C or used fresh. Overlapping peptide pools spanned the spike proteins of SARS-CoV-2 and the common cold coronaviruses HCoV-NL63, HCoV-OC43 and HCoV-229E. The QIAamp micro DNA kit was used to extract genomic DNA from the cultured CD4+ T cells.

Paper-wide results and their limitations: Limitations of the study were the small number of convalescent patients and the absence of early post-infection timepoints. Among healthy vaccine recipients, nearly all vaccine-induced clones were SARS-CoV-2 mono-reactive, and only 1 of 255 was cross-reactive with common cold coronaviruses. At late post-vaccination timepoints, both infection-induced and vaccine-induced clones showed marked clonal contraction, consistent with waning T cell responses.

Libraries came from the immunoSEQ multiplex PCR assay. DNA from the cultured and isolated CD4+ T cells underwent TCR beta CDR3 sequencing. As for the authors' bioinformatics: Non-productive TCR sequences were removed and reads were trimmed to the CDR3 region, keeping CDR3s of at least 7 amino acids. The MANAFEST web app was used to pick out antigen-specific clonotypes by comparing their expansion in peptide wells with that in reference cultures. For clones to be considered positive, expansion at FDR<0.05 versus reference and all other wells, an odds ratio above 5, and a frequency above 0.1% in two replicate wells were required. A clonotype was defined as cross-reactive if the clonotype was significantly expanded both in SARS-CoV-2 spike wells and in at least one common cold coronavirus spike condition. CDR3 similarity was assessed by Levenshtein distance with the stringdist R package, and unrooted trees were built with ape in R 3.6.1. TCRdb mirrors the immuneACCESS table, restricted to in-frame sequences. Some clones are absent from its copies; in checked studies, under half trace to an unresolved V gene, and the reason for the others is unknown. V and J calls and clone size are those listed in that table; D and trimming were worked out from the DNA. Present in this sample are 57,000 or so clones, 73% of which were seen just once. The ten largest clones take up around 1.3% of the sample.

Regarding this clone: Its recognized antigen is unknown. No clone much larger than this one lies a single base away; base qualities are absent.

The TCR originated in a human donor who received a COVID-19 vaccine. This sequence uses TRBV2 and TRBJ2-1; the D gene may be TRBD1 or TRBD2, since each aligns over 5 bases. Material: CD4+ T cells from PBMCs cultured with HCoV-229E spike peptides, obtained after COVID-19 vaccination. According to the study, the label for this sample's cell subset or site signals: HCoV-229E spike overlapping peptide pool stimulation. The CDR3 region: CASRGTGPGEQFF. The sequenced DNA is TGTGCCAGCAGGGGTACGGGGCCCGGTGAGCAGTTCTTC.